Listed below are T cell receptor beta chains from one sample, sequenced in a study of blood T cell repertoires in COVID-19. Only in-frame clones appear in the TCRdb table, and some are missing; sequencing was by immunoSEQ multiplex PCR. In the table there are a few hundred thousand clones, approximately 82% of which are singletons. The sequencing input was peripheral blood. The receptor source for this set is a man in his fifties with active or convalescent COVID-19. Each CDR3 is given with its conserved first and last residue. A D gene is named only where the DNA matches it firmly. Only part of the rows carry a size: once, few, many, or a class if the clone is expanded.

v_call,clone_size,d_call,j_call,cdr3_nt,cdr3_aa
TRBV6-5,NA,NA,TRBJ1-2,TGTGCCTCCGGCAGGGGCGATAACTATGGCTACACCTTC,CASGRGDNYGYTF
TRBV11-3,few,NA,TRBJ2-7,TGTGCCAGCAGCCCCCGACCGGGGGCCTACGAGCAGTACTTC,CASSPRPGAYEQYF
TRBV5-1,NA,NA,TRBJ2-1,TGCGCCAGCAGCTTGAATCCACTAACAAACAATGAGCAGTTCTTC,CASSLNPLTNNEQFF
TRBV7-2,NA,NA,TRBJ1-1,TGTGCCAGCAGCTTCGGGGGGTCGTGGAACACTGAAGCTTTCTTT,CASSFGGSWNTEAFF
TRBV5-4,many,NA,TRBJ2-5,TGTGCCAGCAGCTCCAGGGGGGAAGAGACCCAGTACTTC,CASSSRGEETQYF
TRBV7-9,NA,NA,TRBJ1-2,TGTGCCAGCAGCTTAGAGGGAGGCAGGAACTATGGCTACACCTTC,CASSLEGGRNYGYTF
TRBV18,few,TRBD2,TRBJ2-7,TGTGCCAGCTCACTTCTAAAGGGTAGCGGGAGCCGATACGAGCAGTACTTC,CASSLLKGSGSRYEQYF
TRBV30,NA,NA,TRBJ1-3,TGTGCCTGGAGTGTACTCGGAAACACCATATATTTT,CAWSVLGNTIYF
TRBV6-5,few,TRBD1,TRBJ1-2,TGTGCCAGCAGCAGGACAGGGTTTGATGGCTACACCTTC,CASSRTGFDGYTF
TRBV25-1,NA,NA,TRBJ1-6,TGTGCCAGCAGTGAAAGGGGACACCTAAATTCACCCCTCCACTTT,CASSERGHLNSPLHF
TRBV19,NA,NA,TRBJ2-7,TGTGCCAGTAGGGGCGGGGCCCCCTACGAGCAGTACTTC,CASRGGAPYEQYF
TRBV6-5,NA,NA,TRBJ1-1,TGTGCCAGCACCCCCGGAGTGAACACTGAAGCTTTCTTT,CASTPGVNTEAFF
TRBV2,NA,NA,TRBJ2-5,TGTGCCAGCAGTGAAGACAGACAAGAGACCCAGTACTTC,CASSEDRQETQYF
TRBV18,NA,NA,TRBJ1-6,TGTGCCAGCTCACCAAGCATTCAAGGGACAAGGAATAATTCACCCCTCCACTTT,CASSPSIQGTRNNSPLHF
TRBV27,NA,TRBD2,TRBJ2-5,TGTGCCAGCAGTTTAGCCACGGGACTAGCGGGAGCCAACCAAGAGACCCAGTACTTC,CASSLATGLAGANQETQYF
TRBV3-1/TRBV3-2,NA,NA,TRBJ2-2,TGTGCCAGCAGCCCCCCGGAGACGAACACCGGGGAGCTGTTTTTT,CASSPPETNTGELFF
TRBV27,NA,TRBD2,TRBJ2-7,TGTGCCAGCAGTTTAGGGACTAGCGGGGGGATTTACGAGCAGTACTTC,CASSLGTSGGIYEQYF
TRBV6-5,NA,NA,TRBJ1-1,TGTGCCAGCACCATAGGGGCAGGGCCCACTGAAGCTTTCTTT,CASTIGAGPTEAFF
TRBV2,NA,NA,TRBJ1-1,TGTGCCAGCACCTATGACAGACACACTGAAGCTTTCTTT,CASTYDRHTEAFF
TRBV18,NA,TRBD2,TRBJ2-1,TGTGCCAGCTCAGTCAGCGGGAGTTTTAATGAGCAGTTCTTC,CASSVSGSFNEQFF
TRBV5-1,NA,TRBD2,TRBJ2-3,TGCGCCAGCAGCCGGGGGGGCCGGACAGATACGCAGTATTTT,CASSRGGRTDTQYF
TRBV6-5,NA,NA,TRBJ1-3,TGTGCCAGCAGTTACATGGGGCGCTCTGGAAACACCATATATTTT,CASSYMGRSGNTIYF
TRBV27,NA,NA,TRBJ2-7,TGTGCCAGCAGTCTAGGACAAAGTTCCTACGAGCAGTACTTC,CASSLGQSSYEQYF
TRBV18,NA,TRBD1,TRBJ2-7,TGTGCCAGCTCACCACGTGCCGGGACAGCGACCTACGAGCAGTACTTC,CASSPRAGTATYEQYF
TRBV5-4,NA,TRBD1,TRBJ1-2,TGTGCCAGCAGCTTGGGACAGGGCAGGGAGGGCTACACCTTC,CASSLGQGREGYTF
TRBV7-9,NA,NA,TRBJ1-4,TGTGCCAGCAGCTTCGCCCCACGGGGTGAAAAACTGTTTTTT,CASSFAPRGEKLFF
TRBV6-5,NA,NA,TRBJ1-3,TGTGCCAGCAGTCGTGACACCAGCTCTGGAAACACCATATATTTT,CASSRDTSSGNTIYF
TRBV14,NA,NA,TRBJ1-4,TGTGCCAGCAGCCAAGATCTCCGCAGACTGTTTTTT,CASSQDLRRLFF
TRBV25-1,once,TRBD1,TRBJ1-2,TGTGCCAGCAGTGGACGACAGGGCCAGGGCTACACCTTC,CASSGRQGQGYTF
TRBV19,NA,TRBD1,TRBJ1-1,TGTGCCAGTAGTATAGATTGGGACAGCACTGAAGCTTTCTTT,CASSIDWDSTEAFF